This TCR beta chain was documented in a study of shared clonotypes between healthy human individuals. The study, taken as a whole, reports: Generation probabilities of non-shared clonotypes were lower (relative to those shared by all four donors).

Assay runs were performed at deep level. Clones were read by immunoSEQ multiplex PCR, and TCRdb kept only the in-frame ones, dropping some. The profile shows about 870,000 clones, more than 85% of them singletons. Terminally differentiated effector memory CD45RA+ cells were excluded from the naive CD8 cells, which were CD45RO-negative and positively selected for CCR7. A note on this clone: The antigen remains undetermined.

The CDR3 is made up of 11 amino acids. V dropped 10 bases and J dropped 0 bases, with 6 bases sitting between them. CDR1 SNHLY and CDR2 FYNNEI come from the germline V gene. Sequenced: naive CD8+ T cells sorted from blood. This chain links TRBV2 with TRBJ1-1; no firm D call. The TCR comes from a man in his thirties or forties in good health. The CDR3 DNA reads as TGTGCCACCACGGTGAACACTGAAGCTTTCTTT. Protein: CATTVNTEAFF.